The 12 T cell receptor beta chains below all came from one sample that was sequenced in a study of identical twins. MiXCR, run by TCRdb on the 5' RACE reads, gives a single entry per CDR3 protein. The repertoire consists of about 550,000 distinct CDR3 sequences, with about a fifth occurring once and the leading ten covering approximately 0.52%. These records were also assigned to another study, of yellow fever vaccine responses in identical twins.

Sequenced sample: CD4+ T cells sorted from blood. These receptors were collected from a woman younger than 35 in good health.

The table lists this clonotype with a few counts. This chain connects TRBV5-1 to TRBJ2-7; 7 bases are a match to TRBD2. Germline CDR1 and CDR2: SGHRS and YFSETQ. This CDR3 is 12 amino acids long. V lost 7 bases and J lost 7; bases outside the gene matches: 8. The CDR3 here is CASGKTGGEQYF. CDR3 nucleotide sequence: TGCGCCAGCGGCAAAACGGGGGGAGAGCAGTACTTC.

This rearrangement joins TRBV11-1 to TRBJ2-5, with TRBD2 matching 9 bases. The CDR3 spans 18 residues. The germline V gene encodes CDR1 SGHAT and CDR2 FQDESV (reference sequence). The V segment lost 5 bases and the J segment 5 bases; nucleotides outside the gene matches: 18. CDR3 in amino acids: CASSNTMGLATRRETQYF. The CDR3 bases are TGTGCCAGCAGCAACACAATGGGACTAGCAACCCGACGGGAGACCCAGTACTTC.

This clonotype was recorded once. The chain is built from TRBV5-1 and TRBJ1-2; TRBD1 agrees at 7 bases. Germline CDR1 SGHRS, CDR2 YFSETQ. Trimming removed 4 bases from V and 9 bases from J; junction bases left unmatched: 6. The CDR3 extends over 12 amino acids. CDR3: CASSPGQDRYTF. CDR3 coding DNA: TGCGCCAGCAGCCCCGGACAGGATCGCTACACCTTC.

This clonotype was seen only a few times. The chain uses TRBV2 and TRBJ1-1; tentatively, D is TRBD1 (6 bases). CDR1 and CDR2 (germline): SNHLY, FYNNEI. This CDR3 has 15 amino acids. The V and J ends lost 7 bases and 1 base respectively, with 16 bases between them. The CDR3 here is CASTLDGQPNTEAFF. As DNA, the CDR3 is TGTGCCAGCACCCTGGACGGACAGCCGAACACTGAAGCTTTCTTT. Combining the CDR3 with reference TRBV2 and TRBJ1-1 gives the whole variable domain EPEVTQTPSHQVTQMGQEVILRCVPISNHLYFYWYRQILGQKVEFLVSFYNNEISEKSEIFDDQFSVERPDGSNFTLKIRSTKLEDSAMYFCASTLDGQPNTEAFFGQGTRLTVV.

In its sample, this clonotype was seen a few times. The CDR3 bases are TGTGCCACCAGCAGCCTAGGACTAGCGGGAGTACCAGATACGCAGTATTTT. This gives the protein CATSSLGLAGVPDTQYF. The chain couples TRBV15 to TRBJ2-3, with TRBD2 matching 13 bases. The CDR3 extends over 17 amino acids. Germline V gene data show CDR1 as LNHNV and CDR2 as YYDKDF (reference sequence). The V gene end was trimmed by 3 bases and the J gene end by 4 bases; junction bases not matched to a gene: 7. Variable domain in full (rest from reference TRBV15 and TRBJ2-3): DAMVIQNPRYQVTQFGKPVTLSCSQTLNHNVMYWYQQKSSQAPKLLFHYYDKDFNNEADTPDNFQSRRPNTSFCFLDIRSPGLGDTAMYLCATSSLGLAGVPDTQYFGPGTRLTVL.

The V gene is TRBV7-8, the J gene TRBJ2-5; perhaps TRBD1 as D (6 bases). V gave up 2 bases and J gave up 4 bases, with 11 bases separating them. CDR3 length: 14 residues. Germline-derived CDR1 and CDR2 are SGHVS and FQNEAQ. In nucleotides, the CDR3 is TGTGCCAGCAGCTTAAGACAGGTGGGAGAGACCCAGTACTTC. The encoded protein is CASSLRQVGETQYF.

The chain uses TRBV5-1 and TRBJ1-1; D is unresolved. Germline V gene data show CDR1 as SGHRS and CDR2 as YFSETQ. The CDR3 is 14 residues long. V shed 2 bases and J shed 4 bases, with 12 bases lying between them. The CDR3 is CASSFSGLGTEAFF. DNA for the CDR3: TGCGCCAGCAGCTTCTCAGGCTTGGGCACTGAAGCTTTCTTT.

This chain uses TRBV3-1 with TRBJ2-1, with D perhaps matching TRBD2 (6 bases). The V gene lost 1 base and the J gene lost 2 bases, with 12 bases spanning the gap. The CDR3 totals 16 residues. Germline loops: CDR1 LGHDT, CDR2 YNNKEL (reference sequence). The CDR3 nucleotides read TGTGCCAGCAGCCAAGGTGCGGGGCAAACCTACAATGAGCAGTTCTTC. This encodes CASSQGAGQTYNEQFF.

This clonotype was picked up one time. This chain connects TRBV20-1 to TRBJ2-3; a weak D match, TRBD1 (5 bases). This CDR3 comprises 12 residues. Germline-derived CDR1 and CDR2 are DFQATT and SNEGSKA (reference sequence). The CDR3 nucleotides read TGCTCGTCAGGGCGGCCCACAGATACGCAGTATTTT. Protein: CSSGRPTDTQYF.

This clonotype was seen many times. V gene TRBV3-1 combines with J gene TRBJ2-1; 7 bases line up with TRBD2. Germline V gene data show CDR1 as LGHDT and CDR2 as YNNKEL (reference sequence). Trimming removed 1 base from V and 6 bases from J; junction bases left unmatched: 6. The CDR3 has 15 residues. In DNA form, the CDR3 reads TGTGCCAGCAGCCAAGGGAGACTAGCTGCCAATGAGCAGTTCTTC. As protein: CASSQGRLAANEQFF.

CDR3 amino acids: CASSFTLGSGVNTGELFF. DNA for the CDR3: TGCGCCAGCAGCTTTACCCTGGGTAGCGGGGTGAACACCGGGGAGCTGTTTTTT. The rearrangement joins TRBV5-1 to TRBJ2-2; 8 bases map to TRBD2. CDR1 is SGHRS and CDR2 is YFSETQ in the germline V gene. The CDR3 loop spans 18 amino acids. V lost 2 bases, J lost 1 base, and 10 bases stayed unmatched.

The genes are TRBV24-1 and TRBJ2-2; D might be TRBD1 or TRBD2, each matching 5 bases. CDR1 KGHDR and CDR2 SFDVKD come from the germline V gene. The CDR3 length is 17 residues. V was cut by 0 bases and J by 3 bases, with 13 bases left in between. CDR3 nucleotide sequence: TGTGCCACCAGTGATTTGCTTGGGGGTGGCGACACCGGGGAGCTGTTTTTT. It encodes CATSDLLGGGDTGELFF.